The 24 T cell receptor beta chains below all came from one sample that was sequenced in a study of cytomegalovirus exposure and HLA in healthy donors. PCR used 60 Vbeta primers and 13 Jbeta primers. This table comes from immunoSEQ multiplex PCR, and its TCRdb copy is limited to in-frame clones, with some not included. This table has about 65,000 clones, approximately 78% appearing once. Sequencing was carried out using PBMCs. These receptors were obtained from a girl aged 10-17 years in good health and CMV-seropositive.

The chain's CDR3 is CASSLGRQGLDEQYF. The DNA of the CDR3 is TGCGCCAGCAGCTTGGGGCGACAGGGTCTGGACGAGCAGTACTTC. The chain joins TRBV5-1 to TRBJ2-7; TRBD1 matches at 7 bases. The CDR3 consists of 15 residues. Germline V gene lookup returns CDR1 SGHRS and CDR2 YFSETQ. The V gene end was trimmed by 0 bases and the J gene end by 5 bases; junction bases not matched to a gene: 8. The full variable domain, in which reference TRBV5-1 and TRBJ2-7 provide the parts outside the CDR3, is KAGVTQTPRYLIKTRGQQVTLSCSPISGHRSVSWYQQTPGQGLQFLFEYFSETQRNKGNFPGRFSGRQFSNSRSEMNVSTLELGDSALYLCASSLGRQGLDEQYFGPGTRLTVT.

V is TRBV28 and J is TRBJ1-5; the match to TRBD1 covers 10 bases. The V gene's germline CDR1 is MDHEN and CDR2 SYDVKM. This CDR3 is 15 amino acids long. Trimming cost V 5 bases and J 6 bases; bases outside gene matches: 7. The CDR3 nucleotides are TGTGCCAGCAGTACCCGACAGGGGGCAGCTCAGCCCCAGCATTTT. Encoded protein: CASSTRQGAAQPQHF.

This clone was recorded once. The CDR3 coding sequence is TGTGCCAGCAGTTTAAGGGGGTTACCCGGGGAGCTGTTTTTT. This sequence encodes CASSLRGLPGELFF. The J gene is TRBJ2-2, the V gene TRBV27, with TRBD1 as a possible D gene (6 bases). V lost 2 bases to trimming and J lost 6 bases, with 10 bases between them. The CDR3 is 14 amino acids. Per germline, CDR1 MNHEY and CDR2 SMNVEV (reference sequence).

This clone was seen more than once but under ten times. V and J are TRBV10-3 and TRBJ2-1, with D uncertain. V was cut by 3 bases and J by 4 bases, with 4 bases left in between. The germline CDR1 and CDR2 sequences are ENHRY and SYGVKD. CDR3 size: 12 residues. The CDR3 is CAISDQYNEQFF. Written as DNA, the CDR3 is TGTGCCATCAGTGACCAGTACAATGAGCAGTTCTTC.

This clone was recorded a few times. This chain links TRBV6-6 with TRBJ1-1; tentative D call: TRBD1 (5 bases). In germline, CDR1 is MNHNY, CDR2 SVGAGI (reference sequence). The CDR3 loop spans 14 amino acids. With 2 bases removed from V and 0 bases from J, the gap between germline ends came to 7 bases. Here the CDR3 reads CASSYGHMNTEAFF. The CDR3 nucleotides read TGTGCCAGCAGTTACGGACACATGAACACTGAAGCTTTCTTT.

The rearrangement links TRBV9 to TRBJ2-3, with TRBD2 matching over 11 bases. This CDR3 is 14 amino acids long. CDR1 SGDLS and CDR2 YYNGEE come from the germline V gene. With 2 bases clipped from V and 5 bases from J, the junction kept 1 base outside the gene matches. CDR3 amino acids: CASSVGLAEDTQYF. The CDR3 DNA is TGTGCCAGCAGCGTGGGACTAGCGGAAGATACGCAGTATTTT. Looking up the rest from reference TRBV9 and TRBJ2-3 gives the full variable domain: DSGVTQTPKHLITATGQRVTLRCSPRSGDLSVYWYQQSLDQGLQFLIQYYNGEERAKGNILERFSAQQFPDLHSELNLSSLELGDSALYFCASSVGLAEDTQYFGPGTRLTVL.

The gene calls are TRBV6-4 and TRBJ2-3; TRBD2 is a possible D gene (7 bases). The CDR3 is 13 residues long. V dropped 6 bases and J dropped 5 bases, with 12 bases sitting between them. Germline CDR1 is MRHNA and CDR2 is SNTAGT. The DNA for the CDR3 is TGTGCCAGCAGAGGGGGGGCTGGAGATACGCAGTATTTT. Translation gives CASRGGAGDTQYF.

The rearrangement links TRBV6-5 to TRBJ2-7, with a weak D call TRBD1 (6 bases). Trimming pared 7 bases from V and 7 bases from J, leaving 20 bases between. Looked up from germline, CDR1 is MNHEY and CDR2 is SVGAGI. This CDR3 contains 14 residues. The CDR3 sequence is CASTGSQGLGEQYF. The CDR3 DNA is TGTGCCAGCACGGGGAGTCAGGGGTTAGGAGAGCAGTACTTC.

This chain connects TRBV6-1 to TRBJ2-2; TRBD1 agrees at 8 bases. Germline loops: CDR1 MNHNS, CDR2 SASEGT. V was pared by 6 bases and J by 6 bases, with 3 bases of the junction left unmatched. The CDR3 sequence is 13 residues long. CDR3: CASRTGDPGELFF. DNA for the CDR3: TGTGCCAGCAGGACAGGGGACCCCGGGGAGCTGTTTTTT.

The J gene is TRBJ1-1, the V gene TRBV19; TRBD1 agrees at 7 bases. This CDR3 is 14 amino acids long. The V gene's germline CDR1 is LNHDA and CDR2 SQIVND (reference sequence). With V trimmed by 9 bases and J by 10 bases, 17 bases remained unmatched. The CDR3 region is CASCDRTGRGIAFF. The CDR3 DNA sequence: TGTGCCAGCTGTGACCGGACAGGTCGGGGAATAGCTTTCTTT.

The chain employs TRBV28 and TRBJ1-2, with D unclear. Germline CDR1 and CDR2: MDHEN and SYDVKM. The CDR3 has 15 residues. The V end was cut by 5 bases, the J end by 8 bases, with 21 bases between. The CDR3: CASSPGSVITRGYTF. The CDR3 nucleotides are TGTGCCAGCAGTCCCGGATCCGTAATCACGAGGGGCTACACCTTC.

The chain combines TRBV29-1 with TRBJ1-1; the match to TRBD1 covers 8 bases. The CDR3 contains 16 residues. Trimming took 5 bases from V and 0 from J; bases not matched to a gene: 11. CDR1 is SQVTM and CDR2 is ANQGSEA in the germline V gene. CDR3 DNA sequence: TGCAGCGTTTACGCACGGACAGGGCCCATGAACACTGAAGCTTTCTTT. Encoded protein: CSVYARTGPMNTEAFF.

V and J are TRBV28 and TRBJ2-2, with 10 bases identical to TRBD1. Trimming cost V 0 bases and J 6 bases; bases outside gene matches: 1. This CDR3 spans 15 amino acids. Germline CDR1 is MDHEN and CDR2 is SYDVKM. CDR3 sequence reads: CASSLWTGGPGELFF. In nucleotides, the CDR3 is TGTGCCAGCAGTTTATGGACAGGGGGCCCCGGGGAGCTGTTTTTT.

This clone has just one count. The chain combines TRBV2 with TRBJ1-1; no definite D call. Between the trimmed V and J ends, which lost 6 bases and 1 base, there was a span of 9 bases. Per germline, CDR1 SNHLY and CDR2 FYNNEI. The CDR3 consists of 13 residues. CDR3: CASSYSRNTEAFF. CDR3 DNA: TGTGCCAGCAGCTACAGTCGGAACACTGAAGCTTTCTTT.

A single count supports this clone. This chain connects TRBV5-1 to TRBJ1-1; D remains ambiguous. This CDR3 has 14 residues. V was cut by 5 bases and J by 1 base, with 12 bases left in between. Looked up from germline, CDR1 is SGHRS and CDR2 is YFSETQ. The CDR3 spells CASRDFRGNTEAFF. Here the CDR3 DNA reads TGCGCCAGCAGGGACTTCCGAGGGAACACTGAAGCTTTCTTT.

This rearrangement joins TRBV25-1 to TRBJ1-4, with 7 bases identical to TRBD1. The CDR3 covers 17 residues. Looked up from germline, CDR1 is MGHDK and CDR2 is SYGVNS. Trimming removed 1 base from V and 7 bases from J; junction bases left unmatched: 12. The CDR3 DNA is TGTGCCAGCAGTGAATCTAACACCGGGACAGTGTCTGAAAAACTGTTTTTT. Encoded protein: CASSESNTGTVSEKLFF.

J is TRBJ1-5 and V is TRBV19; D is undetermined. The V end lost 4 bases, the J end lost 3 bases, and 7 bases lay between the germline ends. CDR1 and CDR2 from the germline V gene are LNHDA and SQIVND (reference sequence). The CDR3 has 13 amino acids. CDR3 coding DNA: TGTGCCAGTAGTACATCAGACAATCAGCCCCAGCATTTT. Amino acid sequence: CASSTSDNQPQHF.

The CDR3 DNA is TGTGCCAGCAGTGGAGGGAACACTGAAGCTTTCTTT. This translates into CASSGGNTEAFF. This chain links TRBV28 with TRBJ1-1; D unresolved. Germline V gene lookup returns CDR1 MDHEN and CDR2 SYDVKM. The V end was cut by 5 bases, the J end by 1 base, with 5 bases between. This CDR3 contains 12 residues.

This clone has a handful of counts. This chain connects TRBV6-1 to TRBJ1-1; no reliable D call. The germline CDR1 and CDR2 sequences are MNHNS and SASEGT. This CDR3 has 13 residues. V was clipped by 2 bases and J by 5 bases, with 9 bases between them. The CDR3 loop reads CASSELAGTEAFF. CDR3 nucleotides: TGTGCCAGCAGTGAATTGGCGGGTACTGAAGCTTTCTTT.

This clone was seen just once. The chain links TRBV7-6 to TRBJ2-1; D is unresolved. Germline assignment: CDR1 SGHVS and CDR2 FNYEAQ. V gave up 3 bases and J gave up 4 bases, with 16 bases separating them. The CDR3 is 16 amino acids. CDR3 loop: CASSFVLGDGYNEQFF. CDR3 DNA: TGTGCCAGCAGCTTTGTCCTCGGAGATGGGTACAATGAGCAGTTCTTC.

V usage is TRBV4-1 and J usage is TRBJ1-3; D ambiguous. The germline V and J ends were trimmed by 2 bases and 0 bases, with 5 bases remaining between them. This CDR3 is 14 amino acids long. Germline V gene data show CDR1 as MGHRA and CDR2 as YSYEKL. CDR3 residues: CASSQLVSGNTIYF. The DNA of the CDR3 is TGCGCCAGCAGCCAACTCGTCTCTGGAAACACCATATATTTT.

This clone was counted a few times. V and J are TRBV25-1 and TRBJ2-7; a weak D match, TRBD2 (6 bases). The V gene lost 5 bases and the J gene lost 5 bases, with 19 bases spanning the gap. CDR3 size: 15 residues. The germline CDR1 and CDR2 sequences are MGHDK and SYGVNS. The CDR3 nucleotides are TGTGCCAGCAGTACCCGCCGGGAGACCGTCCACGAGCAGTACTTC. It yields the protein CASSTRRETVHEQYF.

The chain employs TRBV7-6 and TRBJ2-1, with 8 positions matching TRBD2. Germline CDR1 is SGHVS and CDR2 is FNYEAQ. The CDR3 totals 16 residues. V lost 5 bases to trimming and J lost 0 bases; unmatched junction nucleotides: 6. The CDR3 coding sequence is TGTGCCAGCAGCATAAGCGGGGGCAACTCCTACAATGAGCAGTTCTTC. It translates to CASSISGGNSYNEQFF.

The chain has TRBV29-1 and TRBJ1-3; a possible D gene is TRBD1 (5 bases). Germline lookup yields CDR1 SQVTM and CDR2 ANQGSEA. CDR3 length: 15 amino acids. Trimming shortened V by 4 bases and J by 3 bases, and 16 bases separated the two germline ends. CDR3 amino acids: CSVVVARAVGNTIYF. In nucleotides, the CDR3 is TGCAGCGTTGTTGTGGCCAGGGCTGTTGGAAACACCATATATTTT.